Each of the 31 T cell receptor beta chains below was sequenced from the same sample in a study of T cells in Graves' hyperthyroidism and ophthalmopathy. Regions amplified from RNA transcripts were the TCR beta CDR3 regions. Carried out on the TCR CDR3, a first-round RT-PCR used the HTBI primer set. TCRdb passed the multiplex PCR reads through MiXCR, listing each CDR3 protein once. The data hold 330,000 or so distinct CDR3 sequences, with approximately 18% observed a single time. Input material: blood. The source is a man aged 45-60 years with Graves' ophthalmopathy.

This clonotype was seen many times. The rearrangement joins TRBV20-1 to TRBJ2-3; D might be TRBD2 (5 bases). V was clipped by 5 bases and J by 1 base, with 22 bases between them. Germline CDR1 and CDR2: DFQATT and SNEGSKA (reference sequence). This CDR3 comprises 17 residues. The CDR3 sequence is CSASSGSAQIRTDTQYF. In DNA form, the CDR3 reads TGCAGTGCTTCGAGCGGTTCTGCACAGATCCGCACAGATACGCAGTATTTT.

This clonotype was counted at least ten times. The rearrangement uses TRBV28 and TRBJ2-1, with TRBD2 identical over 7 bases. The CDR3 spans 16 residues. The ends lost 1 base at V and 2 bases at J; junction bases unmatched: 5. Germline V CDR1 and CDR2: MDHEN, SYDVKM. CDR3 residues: CASSLFRLAPYNEQFF. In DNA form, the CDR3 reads TGTGCCAGCAGTTTATTTCGACTAGCCCCCTACAATGAGCAGTTCTTC. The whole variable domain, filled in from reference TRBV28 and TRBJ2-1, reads DVKVTQSSRYLVKRTGEKVFLECVQDMDHENMFWYRQDPGLGLRLIYFSYDVKMKEKGDIPEGYSVSREKKERFSLILESASTNQTSMYLCASSLFRLAPYNEQFFGPGTRLTVL.

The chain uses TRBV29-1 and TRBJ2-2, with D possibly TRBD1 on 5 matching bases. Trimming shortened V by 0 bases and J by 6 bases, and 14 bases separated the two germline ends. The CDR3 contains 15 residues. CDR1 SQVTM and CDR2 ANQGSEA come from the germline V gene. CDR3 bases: TGCAGCGTTGAAGATCTTGAGGCAGGGCCCGGGGAGCTGTTTTTT. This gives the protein CSVEDLEAGPGELFF.

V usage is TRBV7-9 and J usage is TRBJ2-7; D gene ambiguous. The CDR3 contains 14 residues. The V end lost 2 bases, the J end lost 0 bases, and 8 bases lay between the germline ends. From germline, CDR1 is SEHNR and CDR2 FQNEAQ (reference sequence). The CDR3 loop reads CASSLLAASYEQYF. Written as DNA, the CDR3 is TGTGCCAGCAGCTTACTCGCGGCCTCCTACGAGCAGTACTTC.

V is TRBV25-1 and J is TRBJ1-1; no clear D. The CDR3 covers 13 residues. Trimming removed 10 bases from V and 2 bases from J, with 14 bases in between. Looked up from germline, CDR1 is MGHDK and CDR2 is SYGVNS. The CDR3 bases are TGTGCCACTCAAGGGCCGGCTAACACTGAAGCTTTCTTT. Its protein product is CATQGPANTEAFF.

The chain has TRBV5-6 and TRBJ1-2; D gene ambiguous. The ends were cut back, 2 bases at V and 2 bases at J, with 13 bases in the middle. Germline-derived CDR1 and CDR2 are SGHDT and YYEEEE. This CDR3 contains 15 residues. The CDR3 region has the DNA TGTGCCAGCAGCTTCGTTACAGCCTCAAACTATGGCTACACCTTC. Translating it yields CASSFVTASNYGYTF.

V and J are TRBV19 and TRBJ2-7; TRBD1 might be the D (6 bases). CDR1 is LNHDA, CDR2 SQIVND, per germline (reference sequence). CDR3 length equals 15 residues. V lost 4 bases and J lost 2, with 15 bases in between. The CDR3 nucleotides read TGTGCCAGTAGTAACCGGGACACCCCGACCTACGAGCAGTACTTC. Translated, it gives CASSNRDTPTYEQYF.

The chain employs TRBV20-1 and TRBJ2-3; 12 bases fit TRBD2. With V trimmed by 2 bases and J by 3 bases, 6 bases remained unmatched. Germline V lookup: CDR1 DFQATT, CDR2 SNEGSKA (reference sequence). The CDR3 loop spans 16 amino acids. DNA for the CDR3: TGCAGTGCTAGAAGGTCTAGCGGGAGGGGTACAGATACGCAGTATTTT. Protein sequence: CSARRSSGRGTDTQYF.

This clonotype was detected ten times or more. CDR3 sequence: CAWSERYEQYF. The CDR3 DNA reads TGTGCCTGGAGTGAGAGATACGAGCAGTACTTC. This sequence joins TRBV30 and TRBJ2-7, with D uncertain. CDR1 and CDR2 (germline): GTSNPN, SVGIG (reference sequence). Trimming pared 1 base from V and 4 bases from J, leaving 5 bases between. The CDR3 sequence is 11 residues long.

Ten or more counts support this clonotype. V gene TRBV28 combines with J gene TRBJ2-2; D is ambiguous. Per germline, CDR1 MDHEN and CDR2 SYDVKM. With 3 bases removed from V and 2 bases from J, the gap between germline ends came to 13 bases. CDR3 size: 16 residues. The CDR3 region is CASSFIGRGNTGELFF. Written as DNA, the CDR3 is TGTGCCAGCAGTTTCATAGGGCGAGGTAACACCGGGGAGCTGTTTTTT.

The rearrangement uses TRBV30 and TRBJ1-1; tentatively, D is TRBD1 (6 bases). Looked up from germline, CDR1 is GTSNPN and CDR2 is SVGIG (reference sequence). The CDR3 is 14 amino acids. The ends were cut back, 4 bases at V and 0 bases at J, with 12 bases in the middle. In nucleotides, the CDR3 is TGTGCCTGGATCCGGACAGCCATGAACACTGAAGCTTTCTTT. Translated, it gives CAWIRTAMNTEAFF.

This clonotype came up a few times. CDR3 loop: CASSRGLAAYNEQFF. For the CDR3, the DNA is TGTGCCAGCAGCCGGGGACTAGCGGCTTACAATGAGCAGTTCTTC. This chain connects TRBV7-9 to TRBJ2-1, with 11 bases aligning to TRBD2. Germline V gene data show CDR1 as SEHNR and CDR2 as FQNEAQ (reference sequence). This CDR3 region has 15 residues. V was clipped by 5 bases and J by 4 bases; unmatched bases: 4.

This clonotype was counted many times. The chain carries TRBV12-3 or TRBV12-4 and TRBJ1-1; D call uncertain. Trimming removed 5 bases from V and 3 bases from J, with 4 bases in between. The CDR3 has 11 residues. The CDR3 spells CASSIDTEAFF. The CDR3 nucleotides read TGTGCCAGCAGTATCGACACTGAAGCTTTCTTT.

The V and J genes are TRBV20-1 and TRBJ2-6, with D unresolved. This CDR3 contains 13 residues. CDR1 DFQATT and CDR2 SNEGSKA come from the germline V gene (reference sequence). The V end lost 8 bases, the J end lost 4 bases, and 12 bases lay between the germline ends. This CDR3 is CSTRVNGANVLTF. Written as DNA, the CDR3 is TGCAGTACAAGGGTGAACGGGGCCAACGTCCTGACTTTC.

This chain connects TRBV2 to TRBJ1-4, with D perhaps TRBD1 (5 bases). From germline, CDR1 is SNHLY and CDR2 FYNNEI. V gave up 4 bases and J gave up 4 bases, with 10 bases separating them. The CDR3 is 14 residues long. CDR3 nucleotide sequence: TGTGCCAGCAGTGGTGGGGGATTTAATGAAAAACTGTTTTTT. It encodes CASSGGGFNEKLFF.

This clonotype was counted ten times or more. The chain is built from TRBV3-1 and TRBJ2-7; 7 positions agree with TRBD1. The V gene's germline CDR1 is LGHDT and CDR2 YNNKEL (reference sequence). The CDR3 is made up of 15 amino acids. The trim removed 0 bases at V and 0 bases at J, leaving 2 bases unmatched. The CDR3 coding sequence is TGTGCCAGCAGCCAAGACTGGGACAGCTCCTACGAGCAGTACTTC. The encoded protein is CASSQDWDSSYEQYF.

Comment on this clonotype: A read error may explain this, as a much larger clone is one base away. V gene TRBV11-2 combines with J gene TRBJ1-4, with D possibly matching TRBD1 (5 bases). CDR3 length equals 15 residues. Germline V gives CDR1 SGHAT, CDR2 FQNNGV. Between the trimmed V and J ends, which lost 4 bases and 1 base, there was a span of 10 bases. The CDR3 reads CASSSVGGTNEKLFF. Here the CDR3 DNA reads TGTGCCAGCAGCTCAGTGGGGGGAACTAATGAAAAACTGTTTTTT. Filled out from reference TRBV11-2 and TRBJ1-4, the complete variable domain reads EAGVAQSPRYKIIEKRQSVAFWCNPISGHATLYWYQQILGQGPKLLIQFQNNGVVDDSQLPKDRFSAERLKGVDSTLKIQPAKLEDSAVYLCASSSVGGTNEKLFFGSGTQLSVL.

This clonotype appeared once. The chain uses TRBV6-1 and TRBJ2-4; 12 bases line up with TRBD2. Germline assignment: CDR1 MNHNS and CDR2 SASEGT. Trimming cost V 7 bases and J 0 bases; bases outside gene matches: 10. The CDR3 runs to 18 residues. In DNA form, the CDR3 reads TGTGCCAGCAACCCAGGGACTAGCGGGCTATTAGCCAAAAACATTCAGTACTTC. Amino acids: CASNPGTSGLLAKNIQYF.

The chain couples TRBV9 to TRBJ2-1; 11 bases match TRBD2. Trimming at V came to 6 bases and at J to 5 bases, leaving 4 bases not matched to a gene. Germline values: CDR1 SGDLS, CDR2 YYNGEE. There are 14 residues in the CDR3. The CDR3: CASIPGLADNEQFF. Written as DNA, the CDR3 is TGTGCCAGCATTCCGGGACTAGCGGACAATGAGCAGTTCTTC. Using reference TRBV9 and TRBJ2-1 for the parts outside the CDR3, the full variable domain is DSGVTQTPKHLITATGQRVTLRCSPRSGDLSVYWYQQSLDQGLQFLIQYYNGEERAKGNILERFSAQQFPDLHSELNLSSLELGDSALYFCASIPGLADNEQFFGPGTRLTVL.

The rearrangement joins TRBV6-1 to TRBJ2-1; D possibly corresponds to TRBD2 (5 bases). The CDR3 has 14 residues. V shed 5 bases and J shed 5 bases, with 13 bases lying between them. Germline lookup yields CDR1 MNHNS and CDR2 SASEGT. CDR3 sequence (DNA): TGTGCCAGCAGTCTGGACTGGATTAACAATGAGCAGTTCTTC. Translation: CASSLDWINNEQFF.

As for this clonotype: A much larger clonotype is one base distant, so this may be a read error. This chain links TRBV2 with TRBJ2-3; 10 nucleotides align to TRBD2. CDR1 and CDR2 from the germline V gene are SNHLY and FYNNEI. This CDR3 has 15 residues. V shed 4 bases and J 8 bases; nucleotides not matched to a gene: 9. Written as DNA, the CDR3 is TGTGCCAGCAGTGGCCCTAGCGGGAGTATGGTTACGCAGTATTTT. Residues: CASSGPSGSMVTQYF.

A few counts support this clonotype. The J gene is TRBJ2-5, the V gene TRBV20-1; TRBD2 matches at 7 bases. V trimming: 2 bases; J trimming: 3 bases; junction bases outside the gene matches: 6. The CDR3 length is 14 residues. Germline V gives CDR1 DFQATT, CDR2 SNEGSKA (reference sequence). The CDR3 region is CSARTPGGKETQYF. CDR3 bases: TGCAGTGCTAGAACCCCGGGGGGAAAAGAGACCCAGTACTTC.

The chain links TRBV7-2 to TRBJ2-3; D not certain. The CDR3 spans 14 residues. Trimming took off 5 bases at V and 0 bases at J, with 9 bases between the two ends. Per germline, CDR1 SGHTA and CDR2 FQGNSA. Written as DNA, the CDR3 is TGTGCCAGCAGCCAGGCGTTCAGCACAGATACGCAGTATTTT. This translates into CASSQAFSTDTQYF. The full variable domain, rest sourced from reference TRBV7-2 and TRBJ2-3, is GAGVSQSPSNKVTEKGKDVELRCDPISGHTALYWYRQSLGQGLEFLIYFQGNSAPDKSGLPSDRFSAERTGGSVSTLTIQRTQQEDSAVYLCASSQAFSTDTQYFGPGTRLTVL.

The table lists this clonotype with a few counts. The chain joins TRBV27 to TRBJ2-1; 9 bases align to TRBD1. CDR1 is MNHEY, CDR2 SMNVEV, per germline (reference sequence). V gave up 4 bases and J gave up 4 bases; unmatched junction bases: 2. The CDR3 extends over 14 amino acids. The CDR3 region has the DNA TGTGCCAGCAGTTCCGGGACAGGGTACAATGAGCAGTTCTTC. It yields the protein CASSSGTGYNEQFF.

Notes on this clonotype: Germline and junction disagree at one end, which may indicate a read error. The CDR3 reads CASSRVRGRFYERYF. For the CDR3, the DNA is TGTGCCAGCAGTCGCGTGAGGGGAAGATTCTACGAGCGGTACTTC. V gene TRBV27 combines with J gene TRBJ2-7; the D call may be TRBD1 or TRBD2 (5 bases each). From germline, CDR1 is MNHEY and CDR2 SMNVEV (reference sequence). The CDR3 loop spans 15 amino acids.

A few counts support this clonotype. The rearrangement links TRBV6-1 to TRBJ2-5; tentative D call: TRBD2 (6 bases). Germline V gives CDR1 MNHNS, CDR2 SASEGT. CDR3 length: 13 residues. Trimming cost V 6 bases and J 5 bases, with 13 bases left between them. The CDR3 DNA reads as TGTGCCAGCAGACTTAGGAGGGCCGAGACCCAGTACTTC. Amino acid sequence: CASRLRRAETQYF.

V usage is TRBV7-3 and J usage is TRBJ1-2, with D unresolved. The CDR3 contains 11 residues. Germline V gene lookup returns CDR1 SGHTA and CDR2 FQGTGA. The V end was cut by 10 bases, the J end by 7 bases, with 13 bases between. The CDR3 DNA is TGTGCCACTGGCGGGGAGGGTGGCTACACCTTC. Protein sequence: CATGGEGGYTF.

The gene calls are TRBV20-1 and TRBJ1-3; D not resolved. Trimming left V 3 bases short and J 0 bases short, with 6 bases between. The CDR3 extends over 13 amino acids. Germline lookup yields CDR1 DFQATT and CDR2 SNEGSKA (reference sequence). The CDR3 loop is CSASQSSGNTIYF. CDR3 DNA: TGCAGTGCTAGCCAGTCCTCTGGAAACACCATATATTTT.

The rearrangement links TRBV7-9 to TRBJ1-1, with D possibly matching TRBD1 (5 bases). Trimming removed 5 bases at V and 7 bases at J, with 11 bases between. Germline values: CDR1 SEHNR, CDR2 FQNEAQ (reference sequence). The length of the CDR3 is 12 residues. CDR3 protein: CASSQSRDEAFF. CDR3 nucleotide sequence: TGTGCCAGCAGCCAGTCCAGGGATGAAGCTTTCTTT.

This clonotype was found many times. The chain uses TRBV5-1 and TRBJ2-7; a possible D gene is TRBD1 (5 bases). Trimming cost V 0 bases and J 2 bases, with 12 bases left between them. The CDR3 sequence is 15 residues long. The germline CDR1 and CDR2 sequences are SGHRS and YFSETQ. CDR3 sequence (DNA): TGCGCCAGCAGCTTGGAAGGGGTAGTCCCCTACGAGCAGTACTTC. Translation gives CASSLEGVVPYEQYF.

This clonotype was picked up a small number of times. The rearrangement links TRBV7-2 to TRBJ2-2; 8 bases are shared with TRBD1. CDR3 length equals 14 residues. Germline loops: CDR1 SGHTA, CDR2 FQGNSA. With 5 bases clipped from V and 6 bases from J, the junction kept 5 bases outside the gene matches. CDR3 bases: TGTGCCAGCAGCAGACAGGGGTGGTCCGGGGAGCTGTTTTTT. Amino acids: CASSRQGWSGELFF.